This T cell receptor (beta chain) was documented in a study of Ad26.COV2.S vaccination and SARS-CoV-2 variants. Whole-study results and caveats: Vaccinated individuals (as opposed to placebo recipients) had higher spike-specific TCR breadth.

Repertoires were generated with immunoSEQ multiplex PCR, while TCRdb's copy carries only in-frame clones and drops some. Of approximately 460,000 clones listed, approximately 90% are singletons. Comment on this clone: Its antigen remains unknown.

The sample's treatment: around 19 received Ad26.COV2.S at low or high dose, single or two shots; several received placebo; per-sample allocation not given. Sampling was done on day 63 after the first vaccine or placebo injection. The CDR3 runs to 14 residues. The V gene lost 4 bases and the J gene lost 8 bases, with 14 bases spanning the gap. Germline V gene data show CDR1 as LGHNA and CDR2 as YSLEER. The sequencing used peripheral blood, collected in a trial of Ad26.COV2.S vaccine versus placebo. The V call is TRBV4-3, the J call TRBJ2-2; unclear D gene. This clonotype was sampled from a person aged 18-65 years who received the Ad26.COV2.S COVID-19 vaccine or a placebo. The chain's CDR3 is CASSRQQPTGELFF. As DNA, the CDR3 is TGCGCCAGCAGCCGCCAGCAGCCGACAGGGGAGCTGTTTTTT.